These 2 T cell receptor beta chains originate from one sample sequenced in a study of shared clonotypes between healthy human individuals. Assay used: immunoSEQ multiplex PCR; TCRdb lists only in-frame clones, some missing. The data contain over a million clones, roughly 97% of them seen just once; the ten biggest clones take up roughly 1.2%. The sequenced material came from naive CD4+ T cells sorted from blood. The subset denotes: CD45RA+ positively selected. The receptors originated from a man between 25 and 39 years old in good health.

The CDR3 bases are TGTGCCAGCAGTCTGGTTCTCCACTCCTACGAGCAGTACTTC. Amino acids: CASSLVLHSYEQYF. The chain recombines TRBV28 with TRBJ2-7, with D unresolved. V dropped 5 bases and J dropped 0 bases, with 11 bases sitting between them. This CDR3 has 14 amino acids. Germline V lookup: CDR1 MDHEN, CDR2 SYDVKM.

This clone was counted once. The gene calls are TRBV28 and TRBJ1-1; unclear D gene. Trimming removed 3 bases at V and 5 bases at J, with 16 bases between. This CDR3 comprises 15 residues. The germline gives CDR1 MDHEN, CDR2 SYDVKM. CDR3 sequence reads: CASSFEGRGSTEAFF. The CDR3 nucleotides are TGTGCCAGCAGTTTCGAGGGCCGCGGATCTACTGAAGCTTTCTTT.